A selection of T cell receptor beta chains follows, all from one sample in a study of Ad26.COV2.S vaccination and SARS-CoV-2 variants. Measured with immunoSEQ multiplex PCR; TCRdb has only the in-frame clones, and not every one. This sample has about 680,000 clones; around 90% occur once, and the top ten carry about 1.5%. The specimen was peripheral blood, collected in a trial of Ad26.COV2.S vaccine versus placebo. Every receptor here comes from a person aged 18-60 years who received the Ad26.COV2.S COVID-19 vaccine or a placebo. Each CDR3 is given with its conserved first and last residue. The D gene is left open where the match is weak. Not all rows give a size; the values are once, few, many and, for expanded clones, a class.

size	V	J	D	CDR3	DNA
NA	TRBV18	TRBJ2-7	TRBD1	CASSPAAGQGYDEQYF	TGTGCCAGCTCACCAGCCGCGGGACAGGGGTACGACGAGCAGTACTTC
NA	TRBV25-1	TRBJ1-1	NA	CASSEWGTAITEAFF	TGTGCCAGCAGTGAATGGGGGACGGCGATCACTGAAGCTTTCTTT
NA	TRBV15	TRBJ1-5	TRBD1	CATSRLHTGTGGNQPQHF	TGTGCCACCAGCAGATTACATACCGGGACAGGTGGCAATCAGCCCCAGCATTTT
NA	TRBV11-2	TRBJ2-7	NA	CASSRGEQYF	TGTGCCAGCAGCCGAGGGGAGCAGTACTTC
few	TRBV6-1	TRBJ2-7	NA	CASSEGGYSAEQYF	TGTGCCAGCAGTGAAGGGGGGTACAGTGCGGAGCAGTACTTC
once	TRBV12-3/TRBV12-4	TRBJ1-6	NA	CASSRDRGSPLHF	TGTGCCAGCAGCCGCGACCGTGGTTCACCCCTCCACTTT
NA	TRBV7-8	TRBJ2-2	TRBD1	CASSLQGATGELFF	TGTGCCAGCAGCCTACAGGGGGCCACCGGGGAGCTGTTTTTT
NA	TRBV11-3	TRBJ2-2	NA	CASSSVTGTGELFF	TGTGCCAGCAGCTCCGTAACAGGGACCGGGGAGCTGTTTTTT
NA	TRBV9	TRBJ2-2	TRBD1	CATTRDRNTGELFF	TGTGCCACGACCCGGGACAGGAACACCGGGGAGCTGTTTTTT
few	TRBV5-6	TRBJ2-2	TRBD2	CASRYGRVSGELFF	TGTGCCTCCCGCTATGGGAGGGTATCCGGGGAGCTGTTTTTT
NA	TRBV12-3/TRBV12-4	TRBJ1-5	NA	CASSWGNQVPQHF	TGTGCCAGCAGTTGGGGGAATCAGGTACCCCAGCATTTT
NA	TRBV18	TRBJ2-2	TRBD1	CASSSPGQRSTGELFF	TGTGCCAGCTCATCTCCGGGACAGAGGTCCACCGGGGAGCTGTTTTTT
NA	TRBV7-2	TRBJ2-5	NA	CASSSQGFETQYF	TGTGCCAGCAGCTCACAGGGTTTCGAGACCCAGTACTTC
NA	TRBV2	TRBJ1-5	NA	CASRRPGYSNQPQHF	TGTGCCAGCCGAAGGCCGGGATATAGCAATCAGCCCCAGCATTTT
NA	TRBV30	TRBJ1-1	NA	CAWNWGTSTEAFF	TGTGCCTGGAATTGGGGGACGAGCACTGAAGCTTTCTTT
NA	TRBV20-1	TRBJ2-7	NA	CSATTSYEQYF	TGCAGTGCTACTACGAGTTACGAGCAGTACTTC
NA	TRBV29-1	TRBJ1-1	NA	CSVEMVSNTEAFF	TGCAGCGTTGAAATGGTCAGCAACACTGAAGCTTTCTTT
NA	TRBV29-1	TRBJ1-2	TRBD1	CSVVRTGTYGYTF	TGCAGCGTTGTGCGGACAGGGACCTATGGCTACACCTTC
NA	TRBV5-1	TRBJ2-4	NA	CASSPSGRSDIQYF	TGCGCCAGCAGCCCCTCAGGGAGATCAGACATTCAGTACTTC
NA	TRBV27	TRBJ2-1	NA	CASSTAGRPYNEQFF	TGTGCCAGCAGTACGGCTGGGCGGCCATACAATGAGCAGTTCTTC
NA	TRBV13	TRBJ1-2	NA	CASSLGANYGYTF	TGTGCCAGCAGCTTAGGAGCTAACTATGGCTACACCTTC
NA	TRBV10-2	TRBJ2-3	NA	CASGFGGTDTQYF	TGCGCCAGCGGGTTTGGGGGCACAGATACGCAGTATTTT
NA	TRBV5-6	TRBJ2-5	NA	CASSLGHLEAQYF	TGTGCCAGCAGCCTGGGACACTTGGAGGCCCAGTACTTC
NA	TRBV6-1	TRBJ1-2	NA	CASSEVWGSGQGYTF	TGTGCCAGCAGTGAAGTATGGGGTTCCGGGCAGGGCTACACCTTC
NA	TRBV6-5	TRBJ2-6	NA	CASTFSGANVLTF	TGTGCCAGCACCTTTTCTGGGGCCAACGTCCTGACTTTC
NA	TRBV15	TRBJ1-5	NA	CATSRDTGRNQPQHF	TGTGCCACCAGCAGAGATACAGGGCGGAATCAGCCCCAGCATTTT
NA	TRBV6-2/TRBV6-3	TRBJ1-5	NA	CASSPGGNQPQHF	TGTGCCAGCAGCCCCGGCGGCAATCAGCCCCAGCATTTT
NA	TRBV30	TRBJ1-6	TRBD1	CAWRGWWTGDSPLHF	TGTGCCTGGAGGGGGTGGTGGACAGGTGATTCACCCCTCCACTTT
NA	TRBV19	TRBJ1-2	NA	CASSSGNYGYTF	TGTGCCAGTAGCTCAGGGAACTATGGCTACACCTTC
NA	TRBV6-2/TRBV6-3	TRBJ2-7	NA	CASSYATASYEQYF	TGTGCCAGCAGTTACGCGACAGCCTCCTACGAGCAGTACTTC
NA	TRBV20-1	TRBJ1-2	NA	CSRDADTF	TGCAGTAGAGATGCAGACACCTTC
NA	TRBV6-6	TRBJ1-2	NA	CASTPGAGYTF	TGTGCCAGCACCCCGGGGGCGGGCTACACCTTC
NA	TRBV11-3	TRBJ2-5	NA	CASSLGAAEGETQYF	TGTGCCAGCAGCTTAGGGGCCGCAGAGGGGGAGACCCAGTACTTC
NA	TRBV5-5	TRBJ2-7	TRBD1	CASSWTGPNEQYF	TGTGCCAGCAGCTGGACAGGGCCGAACGAGCAGTACTTC
few	TRBV3-1/TRBV3-2	TRBJ1-6	NA	CASSQVGGPRSYNSPLHF	TGTGCCAGCAGCCAAGTGGGAGGACCGCGCTCCTATAATTCACCCCTCCACTTT
NA	TRBV4-2	TRBJ2-3	TRBD2	CASSQDLPSGSGNTDTQYF	TGTGCCAGCAGCCAAGATCTCCCTAGCGGGAGTGGGAACACAGATACGCAGTATTTT
NA	TRBV19	TRBJ2-5	TRBD2	CASSIGGGAQYF	TGTGCCAGTAGTATAGGCGGGGGAGCCCAGTACTTC
NA	TRBV3-1/TRBV3-2	TRBJ2-2	NA	CASRQIIGTGELFF	TGTGCCAGCAGGCAGATAATAGGCACCGGGGAGCTGTTTTTT
NA	TRBV5-1	TRBJ1-6	TRBD1	CASSWGDSRSSLHF	TGCGCCAGCAGCTGGGGGGACAGTCGTAGTTCCCTCCACTTT
NA	TRBV7-2	TRBJ2-2	TRBD1	CASSSGQITGELFF	TGTGCCAGCAGCTCGGGACAGATAACCGGGGAGCTGTTTTTT
NA	TRBV24-1	TRBJ2-1	NA	CATSDPSRRGVDEQFF	TGTGCCACCAGTGACCCTTCGAGAAGGGGGGTCGATGAGCAGTTCTTC
NA	TRBV5-1	TRBJ2-2	NA	CASSAPNTGELFF	TGCGCCAGCAGCGCCCCTAACACCGGGGAGCTGTTTTTT
once	TRBV7-2	TRBJ1-1	NA	CASSLDGTVTEAFF	TGTGCCAGCAGCTTAGACGGGACGGTCACTGAAGCTTTCTTT
NA	TRBV19	TRBJ2-1	NA	CASSMNLGKYNEQFF	TGTGCCAGTAGTATGAATTTGGGCAAATACAATGAGCAGTTCTTC
NA	TRBV19	TRBJ1-2	TRBD1	CASTHRGRQGEISGYTF	TGTGCCAGTACCCACCGAGGGCGACAGGGAGAAATTAGTGGCTACACCTTC
NA	TRBV6-6	TRBJ2-1	TRBD2	CASSPLAGVASYNEQFF	TGTGCCAGCAGTCCACTAGCGGGAGTAGCTTCCTACAATGAGCAGTTCTTC
NA	TRBV19	TRBJ1-5	TRBD1	CASSITGEGQPQHF	TGTGCCAGTAGTATCACAGGGGAAGGTCAGCCCCAGCATTTT
NA	TRBV7-8	TRBJ1-2	TRBD1	CASSLTPGTASYGYTF	TGTGCCAGCAGCTTAACCCCCGGGACAGCATCATATGGCTACACCTTC
NA	TRBV29-1	TRBJ2-5	TRBD1	CSVESDRGYETQYF	TGCAGCGTTGAATCGGACAGGGGGTATGAGACCCAGTACTTC
few	TRBV6-5	TRBJ1-2	NA	CASSLRGNGYTF	TGTGCCAGCAGCCTCAGGGGAAATGGCTACACCTTC
NA	TRBV25-1	TRBJ1-6	NA	CASSGGGGGSPLHF	TGTGCCAGCTCCGGGGGGGGCGGAGGGTCACCCCTCCACTTT
NA	TRBV5-1	TRBJ1-3	NA	CASSLDSPSSGNTIYF	TGCGCCAGCAGCTTGGACAGTCCGAGCTCTGGAAACACCATATATTTT
NA	TRBV30	TRBJ2-3	TRBD1	CAFSGQPSTDTQYF	TGTGCCTTCTCGGGACAGCCTAGCACAGATACGCAGTATTTT
NA	TRBV10-1	TRBJ1-1	NA	CASSESGRGTEAFF	TGCGCCAGCAGTGAGTCTGGAAGGGGGACTGAAGCTTTCTTT
NA	TRBV6-1	TRBJ1-5	TRBD1	CASSDGTDYQPQHF	TGTGCCAGCAGTGACGGGACAGACTATCAGCCCCAGCATTTT
NA	TRBV6-2/TRBV6-3	TRBJ1-2	NA	CASSYIQLNYGYTF	TGTGCCAGCAGTTACATTCAACTCAACTATGGCTACACCTTC
few	TRBV7-9	TRBJ1-1	NA	CASSKDPSEAFF	TGTGCCAGCAGTAAAGACCCGTCTGAAGCTTTCTTT
NA	TRBV2	TRBJ1-2	NA	CASSPSRAVDGYTF	TGTGCCAGCAGCCCCAGCCGGGCCGTGGATGGCTACACCTTC
NA	TRBV7-9	TRBJ2-5	TRBD1	CASSLRRQGFETQYF	TGTGCCAGCAGCTTACGCCGACAGGGCTTCGAGACCCAGTACTTC